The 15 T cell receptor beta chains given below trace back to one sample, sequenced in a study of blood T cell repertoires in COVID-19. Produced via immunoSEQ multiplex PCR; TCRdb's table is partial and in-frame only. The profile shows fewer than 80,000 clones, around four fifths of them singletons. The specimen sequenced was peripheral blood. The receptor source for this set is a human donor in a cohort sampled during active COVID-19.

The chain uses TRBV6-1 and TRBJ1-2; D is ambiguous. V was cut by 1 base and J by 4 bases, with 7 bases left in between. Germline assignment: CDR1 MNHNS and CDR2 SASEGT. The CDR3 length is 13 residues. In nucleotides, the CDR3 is TGTGCCAGCAGTGAAGGGCAATCCTATGGCTACACCTTC. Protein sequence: CASSEGQSYGYTF.

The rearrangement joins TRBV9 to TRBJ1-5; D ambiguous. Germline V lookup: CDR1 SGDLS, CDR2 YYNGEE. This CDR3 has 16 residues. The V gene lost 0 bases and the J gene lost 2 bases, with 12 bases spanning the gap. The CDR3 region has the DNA TGTGCCAGCAGCGTAGGGGCAGGTCTGGGCAATCAGCCCCAGCATTTT. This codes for CASSVGAGLGNQPQHF.

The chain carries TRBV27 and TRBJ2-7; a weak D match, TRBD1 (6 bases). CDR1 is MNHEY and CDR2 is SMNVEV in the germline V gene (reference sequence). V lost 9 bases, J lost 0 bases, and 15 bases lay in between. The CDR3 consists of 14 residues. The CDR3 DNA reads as TGTGCCAGAGTAGACAGGTTCGGCTCCTACGAGCAGTACTTC. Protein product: CARVDRFGSYEQYF.

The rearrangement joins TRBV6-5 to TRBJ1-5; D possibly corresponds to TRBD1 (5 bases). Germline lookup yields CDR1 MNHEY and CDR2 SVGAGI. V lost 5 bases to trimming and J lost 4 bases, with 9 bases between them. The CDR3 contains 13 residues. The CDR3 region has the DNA TGTGCCAGCAGTACGACAGCGAATCAGCCCCAGCATTTT. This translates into CASSTTANQPQHF.

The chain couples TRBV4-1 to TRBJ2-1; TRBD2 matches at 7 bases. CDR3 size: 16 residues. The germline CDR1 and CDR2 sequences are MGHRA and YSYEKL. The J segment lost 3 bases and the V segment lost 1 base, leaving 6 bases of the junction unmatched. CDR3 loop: CASSQGDGGSYNEQFF. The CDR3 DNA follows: TGCGCCAGCAGCCAAGGGGACGGCGGGAGCTACAATGAGCAGTTCTTC.

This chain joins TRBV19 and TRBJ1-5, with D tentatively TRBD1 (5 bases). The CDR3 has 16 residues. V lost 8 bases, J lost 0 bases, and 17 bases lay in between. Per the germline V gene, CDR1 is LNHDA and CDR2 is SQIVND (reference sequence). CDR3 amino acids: CASGSGGGDSNQPQHF. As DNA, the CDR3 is TGTGCCAGTGGCAGCGGGGGTGGGGATAGCAATCAGCCCCAGCATTTT.

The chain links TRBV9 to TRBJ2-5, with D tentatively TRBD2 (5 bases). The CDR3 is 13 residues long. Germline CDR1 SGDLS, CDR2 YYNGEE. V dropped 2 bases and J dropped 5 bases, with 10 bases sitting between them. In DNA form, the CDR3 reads TGTGCCAGCAGCGTGAGACCGGGGGAGACCCAGTACTTC. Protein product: CASSVRPGETQYF.

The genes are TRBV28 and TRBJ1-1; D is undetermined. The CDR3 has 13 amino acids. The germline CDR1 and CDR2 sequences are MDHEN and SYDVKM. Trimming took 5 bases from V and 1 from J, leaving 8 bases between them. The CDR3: CASSPTQNTEAFF. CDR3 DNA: TGTGCCAGCAGTCCGACACAGAACACTGAAGCTTTCTTT.

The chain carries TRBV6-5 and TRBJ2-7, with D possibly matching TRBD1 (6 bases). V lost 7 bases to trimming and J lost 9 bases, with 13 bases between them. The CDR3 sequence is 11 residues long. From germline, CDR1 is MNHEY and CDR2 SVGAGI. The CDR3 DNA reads TGTGCCAGCACCAGCGCAGGGGTGCAGTACTTC. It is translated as CASTSAGVQYF.

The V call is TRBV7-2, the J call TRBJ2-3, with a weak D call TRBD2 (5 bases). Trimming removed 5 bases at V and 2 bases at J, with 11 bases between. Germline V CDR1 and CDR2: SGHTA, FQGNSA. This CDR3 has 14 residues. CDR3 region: CASSPQRPTDTQYF. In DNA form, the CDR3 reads TGTGCCAGCAGCCCACAGCGGCCCACAGATACGCAGTATTTT.

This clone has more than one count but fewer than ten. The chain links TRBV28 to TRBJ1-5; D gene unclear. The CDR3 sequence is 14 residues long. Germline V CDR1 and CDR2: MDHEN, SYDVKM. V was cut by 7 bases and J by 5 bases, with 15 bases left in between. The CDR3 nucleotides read TGTGCCAGCACCCTGGGCAACAGTTATCAGCCCCAGCATTTT. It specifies CASTLGNSYQPQHF.

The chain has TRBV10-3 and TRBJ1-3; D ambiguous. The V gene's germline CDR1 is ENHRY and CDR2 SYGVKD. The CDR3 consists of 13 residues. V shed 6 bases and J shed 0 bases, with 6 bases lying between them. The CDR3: CAIRGLSGNTIYF. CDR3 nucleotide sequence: TGTGCCATCAGGGGCCTCTCTGGAAACACCATATATTTT.

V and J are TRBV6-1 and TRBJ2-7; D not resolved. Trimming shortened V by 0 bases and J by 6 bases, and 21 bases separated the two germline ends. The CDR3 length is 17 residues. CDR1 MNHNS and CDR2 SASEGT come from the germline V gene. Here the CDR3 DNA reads TGTGCCAGCAGTGAAGCGCTATGGATCACGAGGAAACCCGAGCAGTACTTC. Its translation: CASSEALWITRKPEQYF.

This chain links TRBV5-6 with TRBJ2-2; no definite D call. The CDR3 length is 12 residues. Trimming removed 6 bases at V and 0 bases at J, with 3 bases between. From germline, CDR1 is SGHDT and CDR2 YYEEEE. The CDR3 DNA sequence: TGTGCCAGCACCACGAACACCGGGGAGCTGTTTTTT. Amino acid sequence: CASTTNTGELFF.

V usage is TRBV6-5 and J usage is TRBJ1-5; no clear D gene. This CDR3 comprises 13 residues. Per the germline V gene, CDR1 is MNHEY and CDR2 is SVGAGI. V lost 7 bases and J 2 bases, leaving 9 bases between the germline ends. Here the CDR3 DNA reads TGTGCCAGCACCGAAAGCGGCAATCAGCCCCAGCATTTT. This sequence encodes CASTESGNQPQHF.